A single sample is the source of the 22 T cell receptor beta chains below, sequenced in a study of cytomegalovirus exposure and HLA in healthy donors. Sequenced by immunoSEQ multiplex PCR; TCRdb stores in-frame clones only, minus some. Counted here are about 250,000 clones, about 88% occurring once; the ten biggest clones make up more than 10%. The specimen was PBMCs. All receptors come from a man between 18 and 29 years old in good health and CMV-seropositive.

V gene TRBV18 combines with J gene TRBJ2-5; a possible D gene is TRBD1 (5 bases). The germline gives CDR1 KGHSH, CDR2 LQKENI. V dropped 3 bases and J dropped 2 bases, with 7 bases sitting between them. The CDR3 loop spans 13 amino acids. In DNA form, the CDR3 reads TGTGCCAGCTCACCCAGACAGCAAGAGACCCAGTACTTC. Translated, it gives CASSPRQQETQYF.

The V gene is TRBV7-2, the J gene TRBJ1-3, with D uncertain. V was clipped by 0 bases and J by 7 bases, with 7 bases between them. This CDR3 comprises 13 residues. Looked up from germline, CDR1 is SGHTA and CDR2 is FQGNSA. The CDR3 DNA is TGTGCCAGCAGCTTAGCGCCACGTAACACCATATATTTT. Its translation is CASSLAPRNTIYF.

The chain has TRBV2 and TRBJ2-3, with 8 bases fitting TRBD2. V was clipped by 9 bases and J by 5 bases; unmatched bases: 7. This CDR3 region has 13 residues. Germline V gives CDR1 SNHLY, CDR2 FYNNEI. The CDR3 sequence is CARIREGEDTQYF. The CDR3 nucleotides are TGTGCCAGGATTCGGGAGGGGGAAGATACGCAGTATTTT.

The CDR3 loop reads CASSLQRGNEQFF. Here the CDR3 DNA reads TGTGCCAGCAGCCTACAGAGGGGGAATGAGCAGTTCTTC. This sequence joins TRBV11-2 and TRBJ2-1; D is perhaps TRBD1 (6 bases). In germline, CDR1 is SGHAT, CDR2 FQNNGV. The CDR3 length is 13 residues. Trimming removed 5 bases at V and 7 bases at J, with 12 bases between.

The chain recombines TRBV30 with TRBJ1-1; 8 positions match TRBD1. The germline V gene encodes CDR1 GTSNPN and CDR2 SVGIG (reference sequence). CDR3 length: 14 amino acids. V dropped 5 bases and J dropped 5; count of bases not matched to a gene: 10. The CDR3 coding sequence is TGTGCCTGGGCCGGAGGGACAGGCGGGACTGAAGCTTTCTTT. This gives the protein CAWAGGTGGTEAFF.

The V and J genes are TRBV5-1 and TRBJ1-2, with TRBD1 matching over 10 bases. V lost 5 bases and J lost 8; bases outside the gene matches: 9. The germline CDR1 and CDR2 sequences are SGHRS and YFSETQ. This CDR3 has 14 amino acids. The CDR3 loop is CASRSGTGVEGYTF. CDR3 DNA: TGCGCCAGCAGGTCCGGGACAGGGGTGGAAGGCTACACCTTC.

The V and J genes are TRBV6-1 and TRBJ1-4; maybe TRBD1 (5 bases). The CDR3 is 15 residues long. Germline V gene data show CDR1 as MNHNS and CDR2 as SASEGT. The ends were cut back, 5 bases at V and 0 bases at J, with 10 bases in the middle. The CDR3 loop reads CASSPPGTTNEKLFF. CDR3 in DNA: TGTGCCAGCAGTCCCCCAGGGACAACTAATGAAAAACTGTTTTTT.

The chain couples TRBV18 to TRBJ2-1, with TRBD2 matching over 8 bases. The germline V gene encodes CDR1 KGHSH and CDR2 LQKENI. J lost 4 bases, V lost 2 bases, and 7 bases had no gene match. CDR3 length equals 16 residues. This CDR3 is CASSPATSGLYNEQFF. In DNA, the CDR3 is TGTGCCAGCTCACCAGCAACTAGCGGTCTTTACAATGAGCAGTTCTTC.

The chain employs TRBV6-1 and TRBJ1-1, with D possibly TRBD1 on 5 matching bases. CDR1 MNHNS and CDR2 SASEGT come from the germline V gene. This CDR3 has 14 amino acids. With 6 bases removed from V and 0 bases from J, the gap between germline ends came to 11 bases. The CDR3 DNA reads TGTGCCAGCAGCCCCGGGACTGTGAACACTGAAGCTTTCTTT. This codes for CASSPGTVNTEAFF.

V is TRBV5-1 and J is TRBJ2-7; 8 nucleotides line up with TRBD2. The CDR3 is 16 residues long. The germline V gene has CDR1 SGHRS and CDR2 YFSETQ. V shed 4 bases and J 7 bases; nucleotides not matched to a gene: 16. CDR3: CASSRTSPREGLEQYF. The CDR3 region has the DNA TGCGCCAGCAGCCGCACCTCTCCCCGGGAGGGGCTTGAGCAGTACTTC.

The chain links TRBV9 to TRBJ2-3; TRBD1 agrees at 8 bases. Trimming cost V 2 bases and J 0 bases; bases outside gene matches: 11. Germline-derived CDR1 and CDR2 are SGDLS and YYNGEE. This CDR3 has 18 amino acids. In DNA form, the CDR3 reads TGTGCCAGCAGCGTTTGGGACAGGCGACTATCTAGCACAGATACGCAGTATTTT. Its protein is CASSVWDRRLSSTDTQYF. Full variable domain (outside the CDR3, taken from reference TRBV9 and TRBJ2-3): DSGVTQTPKHLITATGQRVTLRCSPRSGDLSVYWYQQSLDQGLQFLIQYYNGEERAKGNILERFSAQQFPDLHSELNLSSLELGDSALYFCASSVWDRRLSSTDTQYFGPGTRLTVL.

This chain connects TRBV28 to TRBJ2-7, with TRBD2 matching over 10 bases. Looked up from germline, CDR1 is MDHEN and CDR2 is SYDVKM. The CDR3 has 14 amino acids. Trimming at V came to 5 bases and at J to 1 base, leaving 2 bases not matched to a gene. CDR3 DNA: TGTGCCAGCAGTACTAGCGGGAAATCCTACGAGCAGTACTTC. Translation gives CASSTSGKSYEQYF. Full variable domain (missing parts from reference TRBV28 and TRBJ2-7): DVKVTQSSRYLVKRTGEKVFLECVQDMDHENMFWYRQDPGLGLRLIYFSYDVKMKEKGDIPEGYSVSREKKERFSLILESASTNQTSMYLCASSTSGKSYEQYFGPGTRLTVT.

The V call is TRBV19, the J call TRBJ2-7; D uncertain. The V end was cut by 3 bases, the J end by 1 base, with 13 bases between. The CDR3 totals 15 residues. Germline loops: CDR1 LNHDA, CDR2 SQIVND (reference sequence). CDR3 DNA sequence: TGTGCCAGTAGTATGGCGGCAGGCAATTCCTACGAGCAGTACTTC. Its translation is CASSMAAGNSYEQYF. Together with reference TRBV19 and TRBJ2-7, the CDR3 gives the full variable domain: DGGITQSPKYLFRKEGQNVTLSCEQNLNHDAMYWYRQDPGQGLRLIYYSQIVNDFQKGDIAEGYSVSREKKESFPLTVTSAQKNPTAFYLCASSMAAGNSYEQYFGPGTRLTVT.

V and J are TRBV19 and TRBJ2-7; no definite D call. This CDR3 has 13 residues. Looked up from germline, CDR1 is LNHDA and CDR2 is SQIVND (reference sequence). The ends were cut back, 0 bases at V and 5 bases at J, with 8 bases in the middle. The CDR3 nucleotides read TGTGCCAGTAGTATAGATCCAAACGACGAGCAGTACTTC. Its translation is CASSIDPNDEQYF.

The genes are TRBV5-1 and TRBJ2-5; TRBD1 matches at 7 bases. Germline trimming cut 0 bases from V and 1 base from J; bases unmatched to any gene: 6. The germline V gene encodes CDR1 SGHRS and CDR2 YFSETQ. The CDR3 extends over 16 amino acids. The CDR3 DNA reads TGCGCCAGCAGCTTGGCTGGACAGGCGTCCCAAGAGACCCAGTACTTC. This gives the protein CASSLAGQASQETQYF.

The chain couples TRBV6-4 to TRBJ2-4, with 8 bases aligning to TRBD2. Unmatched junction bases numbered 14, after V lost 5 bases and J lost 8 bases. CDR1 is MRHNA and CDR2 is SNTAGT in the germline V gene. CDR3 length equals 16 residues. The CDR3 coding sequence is TGTGCCAGCAGTCCCGACCTCGGGGGGGATTTGGACATTCAGTACTTC. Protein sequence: CASSPDLGGDLDIQYF.

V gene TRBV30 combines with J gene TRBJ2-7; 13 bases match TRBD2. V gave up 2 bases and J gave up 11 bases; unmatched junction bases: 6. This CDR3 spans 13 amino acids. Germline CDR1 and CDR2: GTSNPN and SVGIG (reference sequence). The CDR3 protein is CAWSSSTSGRKYF. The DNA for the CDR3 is TGTGCCTGGAGTAGCTCGACTAGCGGGAGGAAGTACTTC.

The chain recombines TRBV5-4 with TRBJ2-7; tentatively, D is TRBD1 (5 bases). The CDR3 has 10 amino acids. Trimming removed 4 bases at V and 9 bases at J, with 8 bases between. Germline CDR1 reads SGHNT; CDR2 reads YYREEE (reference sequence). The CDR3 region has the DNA TGTGCCAGCAGCCCCCAGGGGCAGTACTTC. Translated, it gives CASSPQGQYF.

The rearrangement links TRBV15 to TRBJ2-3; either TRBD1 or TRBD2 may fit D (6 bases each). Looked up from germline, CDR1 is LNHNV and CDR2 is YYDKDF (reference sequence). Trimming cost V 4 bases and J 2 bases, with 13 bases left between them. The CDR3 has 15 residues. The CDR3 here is CATSKGGGPTDTQYF. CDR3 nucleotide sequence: TGTGCCACCAGCAAAGGTGGGGGGCCCACAGATACGCAGTATTTT. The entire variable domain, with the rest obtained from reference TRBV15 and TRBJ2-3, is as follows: DAMVIQNPRYQVTQFGKPVTLSCSQTLNHNVMYWYQQKSSQAPKLLFHYYDKDFNNEADTPDNFQSRRPNTSFCFLDIRSPGLGDTAMYLCATSKGGGPTDTQYFGPGTRLTVL.

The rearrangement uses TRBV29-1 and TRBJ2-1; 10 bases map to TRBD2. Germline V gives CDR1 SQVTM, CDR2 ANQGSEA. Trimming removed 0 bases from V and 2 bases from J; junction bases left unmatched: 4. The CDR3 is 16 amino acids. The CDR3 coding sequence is TGCAGCGTTGAAGATTACCTAGCGGGAGCCTACAATGAGCAGTTCTTC. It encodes CSVEDYLAGAYNEQFF.

CDR3 amino acids: CASSPQQLAGALGETQYF. The CDR3 DNA reads TGTGCCAGCTCACCACAACAACTAGCGGGAGCTCTGGGAGAGACCCAGTACTTC. The rearrangement uses TRBV18 and TRBJ2-5, with 11 positions matching TRBD2. The germline V gene has CDR1 KGHSH and CDR2 LQKENI. The CDR3 contains 18 residues. The V gene end was trimmed by 1 base and the J gene end by 4 bases; junction bases not matched to a gene: 11.

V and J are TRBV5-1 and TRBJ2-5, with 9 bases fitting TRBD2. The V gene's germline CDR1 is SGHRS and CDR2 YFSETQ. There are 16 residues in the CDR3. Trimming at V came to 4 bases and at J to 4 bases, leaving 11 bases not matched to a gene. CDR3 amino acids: CASSRLTSGGGETQYF. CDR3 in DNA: TGCGCCAGCAGCCGCCTGACTAGCGGAGGAGGAGAGACCCAGTACTTC.